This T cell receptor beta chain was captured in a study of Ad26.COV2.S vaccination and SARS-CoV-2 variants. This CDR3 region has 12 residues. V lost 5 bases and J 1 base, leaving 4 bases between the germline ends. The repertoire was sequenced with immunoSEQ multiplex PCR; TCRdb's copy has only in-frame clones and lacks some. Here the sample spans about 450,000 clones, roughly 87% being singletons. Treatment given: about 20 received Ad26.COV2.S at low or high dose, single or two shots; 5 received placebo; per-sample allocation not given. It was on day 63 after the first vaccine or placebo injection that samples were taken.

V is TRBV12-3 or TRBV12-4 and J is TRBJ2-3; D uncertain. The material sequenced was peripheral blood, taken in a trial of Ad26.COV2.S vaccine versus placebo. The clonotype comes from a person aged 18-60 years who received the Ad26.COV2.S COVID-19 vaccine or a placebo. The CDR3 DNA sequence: TGTGCCAGCAGTGCCCGCACAGATACGCAGTATTTT. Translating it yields CASSARTDTQYF.